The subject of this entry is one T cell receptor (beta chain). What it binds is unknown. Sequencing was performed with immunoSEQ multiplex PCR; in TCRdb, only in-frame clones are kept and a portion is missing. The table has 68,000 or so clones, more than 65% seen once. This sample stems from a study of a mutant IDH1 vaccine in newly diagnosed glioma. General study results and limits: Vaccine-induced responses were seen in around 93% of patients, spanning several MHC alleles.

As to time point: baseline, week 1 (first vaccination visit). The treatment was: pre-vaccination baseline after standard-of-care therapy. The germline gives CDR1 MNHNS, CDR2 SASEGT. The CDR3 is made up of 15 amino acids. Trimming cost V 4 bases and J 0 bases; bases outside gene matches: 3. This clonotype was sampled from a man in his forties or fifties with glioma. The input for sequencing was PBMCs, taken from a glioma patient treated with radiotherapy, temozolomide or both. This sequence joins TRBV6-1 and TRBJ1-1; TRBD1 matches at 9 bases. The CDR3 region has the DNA TGTGCCAGCAGTGCCCACAGGGGGCTGAACACTGAAGCTTTCTTT. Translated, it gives CASSAHRGLNTEAFF.